This T cell receptor beta chain was captured in a study of shared clonotypes between healthy human individuals. The wider study: Donors had three CD4 naive, three CD4 memory, two CD8 naive and one CD8 memory plate apiece.

Comment on this clone: Its antigen is undetermined.

Every one of the donors was a Caucasian adult that lived in Nashville, Tennessee. Broader study findings: Donor clonotype sharing was expected to depend on sequencing depth. Though the depth was large, rarefaction showed that sorted-subset sequencing was incomplete.

Produced via immunoSEQ multiplex PCR; TCRdb's table is partial and in-frame only. Of over a million clones listed, about four fifths are singletons. The germline V and J ends were trimmed by 3 bases and 4 bases, with 10 bases remaining between them. Looked up from germline, CDR1 is MNHNS and CDR2 is SASEGT. The length of the CDR3 is 14 residues. This chain joins TRBV6-1 and TRBJ1-3; D is uncertain. This receptor was taken from a man between 18 and 35 years old in good health. Some clones in this sample may be carry-over from other donors' samples. The sequencing sample was made of memory CD4+ T cells from PBMCs. The subset here: CD45RA-negative fraction. This CDR3 reads CASSDWTAGNTIYF. In DNA form, the CDR3 reads TGTGCCAGCAGTGATTGGACGGCGGGAAACACCATATATTTT.